The next 12 T cell receptor beta chains were all read from a single sample in a study of cytomegalovirus exposure and HLA in healthy donors. Measured with immunoSEQ multiplex PCR; TCRdb has only the in-frame clones, and not every one. Among roughly 71,000 clones, around 94% were seen once, and the ten largest hold about 0.6%. Sequences were obtained from PBMCs. Receptors were obtained from a woman aged 18-30 years in good health and CMV-seronegative.

The genes are TRBV6-1 and TRBJ1-6; 9 positions agree with TRBD1. The CDR3 runs to 17 residues. V shed 2 bases, J shed 10 bases, and the junction held 12 bases outside the gene matches. CDR1 is MNHNS, CDR2 SASEGT, per germline. CDR3: CASSEMGRDREGSPLHF. The CDR3 region has the DNA TGTGCCAGCAGTGAAATGGGCCGGGACAGGGAAGGATCACCCCTCCACTTT.

The DNA for the CDR3 is TGTGCCAGCAGCTGGACAGGGACCCGCAATGAGCAGTTCTTC. Translating gives CASSWTGTRNEQFF. This chain links TRBV5-4 with TRBJ2-1; 8 nucleotides agree with TRBD1. The CDR3 has 14 amino acids. V lost 3 bases to trimming and J lost 6 bases; unmatched junction nucleotides: 5. Germline V CDR1 and CDR2: SGHNT, YYREEE (reference sequence).

Turning to this clone: Because it lacks the conserved phenylalanine or tryptophan at the end, this CDR3 is likely a read error. The chain couples TRBV15 to TRBJ2-7; TRBD2 agrees at 15 bases. The V gene's germline CDR1 is LNHNV and CDR2 YYDKDF (reference sequence). The V segment lost 5 bases and the J segment 4 bases; nucleotides outside the gene matches: 9. The CDR3 contains 17 residues. The CDR3 here is CATSYSSGTSGGYEQYL. The CDR3 DNA reads TGTGCCACCAGCTATTCATCCGGGACTAGCGGGGGGTACGAGCAGTACTTA.

CDR3 coding DNA: TGCGCCAGCAGCCCCGGCGGCCTGACAGCTAACTATGGCTACACCTTC. It encodes CASSPGGLTANYGYTF. The rearrangement links TRBV4-3 to TRBJ1-2; TRBD1 might be the D (5 bases). CDR3 length equals 16 residues. Trimming removed 4 bases from V and 0 bases from J, with 15 bases in between. Germline CDR1 is LGHNA and CDR2 is YSLEER.

Regarding this clone: An end of the junction does not agree with germline; a read error may underlie this. V usage is TRBV20-1 and J usage is TRBJ1-1; D unresolved. Germline values: CDR1 DFQATT, CDR2 SNEGSKA (reference sequence). This CDR3 spans 8 amino acids. The DNA of the CDR3 is TGCAGTGCTAGAGAGGGCCCCTTT. It is translated as CSAREGPF.

This clone appeared once. The chain is built from TRBV5-6 and TRBJ1-1; the D gene is possibly TRBD1 (6 bases). The CDR3 totals 14 residues. Trimming left V 5 bases short and J 3 bases short, with 14 bases between. Germline CDR1 is SGHDT and CDR2 is YYEEEE. CDR3 nucleotides: TGTGCCAGCAGAAAACAGGGAAGGGACACTGAAGCTTTCTTT. This gives the protein CASRKQGRDTEAFF.

The rearrangement joins TRBV9 to TRBJ1-1; D uncertain. Germline V CDR1 and CDR2: SGDLS, YYNGEE. Trimming stripped 2 bases from V and 0 bases from J, with 14 bases between. CDR3 length equals 16 residues. The CDR3 sequence is CASSVAGGKVNTEAFF. The CDR3 DNA follows: TGTGCCAGCAGCGTCGCCGGAGGGAAGGTGAACACTGAAGCTTTCTTT.

The chain links TRBV19 to TRBJ1-5; 8 nucleotides line up with TRBD1. The CDR3 is made up of 15 amino acids. The J segment lost 1 base and the V segment lost 7 bases, leaving 6 bases of the junction unmatched. Germline CDR1 and CDR2: LNHDA and SQIVND (reference sequence). CDR3 protein: CASTPTGESNQPQHF. The CDR3 region has the DNA TGTGCCAGTACCCCGACAGGGGAGAGCAATCAGCCCCAGCATTTT.

This clone has more than one count but fewer than ten. CDR3 sequence (DNA): TGTGCCAGCAGCAGACGCTCAGGGAATTCACCCCTCCACTTT. Encoded protein: CASSRRSGNSPLHF. The genes are TRBV9 and TRBJ1-6, with TRBD1 as a possible D gene (5 bases). CDR1 and CDR2 from the germline V gene are SGDLS and YYNGEE. V shed 4 bases and J shed 7 bases, with 12 bases lying between them. The CDR3 contains 14 residues.

The chain links TRBV9 to TRBJ2-3; 15 bases are a match to TRBD2. The CDR3 contains 19 residues. CDR1 and CDR2 from the germline V gene are SGDLS and YYNGEE. V was clipped by 5 bases and J by 0 bases; unmatched bases: 10. The CDR3 protein is CASSDLGLAGGPSTDTQYF. Written as DNA, the CDR3 is TGTGCCAGCAGTGACCTAGGACTAGCGGGGGGGCCGAGCACAGATACGCAGTATTTT.

The rearrangement joins TRBV28 to TRBJ2-7; TRBD2 is a possible D gene (5 bases). V was clipped by 5 bases and J by 2 bases, with 13 bases between them. This CDR3 has 14 residues. The germline V gene encodes CDR1 MDHEN and CDR2 SYDVKM. CDR3 sequence (DNA): TGTGCCAGCAGTCCGGGGAACCTTCCCTACGAGCAGTACTTC. It translates to CASSPGNLPYEQYF. Full variable domain (outside the CDR3, taken from reference TRBV28 and TRBJ2-7): DVKVTQSSRYLVKRTGEKVFLECVQDMDHENMFWYRQDPGLGLRLIYFSYDVKMKEKGDIPEGYSVSREKKERFSLILESASTNQTSMYLCASSPGNLPYEQYFGPGTRLTVT.

The chain employs TRBV7-9 and TRBJ1-2, with 8 bases that match TRBD1. The CDR3 sequence is 13 residues long. Germline CDR1 is SEHNR and CDR2 is FQNEAQ (reference sequence). V shed 5 bases and J 6 bases; nucleotides not matched to a gene: 5. The CDR3 sequence: CASSPTGGHGYTF. CDR3 nucleotide sequence: TGTGCCAGCAGCCCAACAGGGGGTCATGGCTACACCTTC. Complete variable domain (other parts from reference TRBV7-9 and TRBJ1-2): DTGVSQNPRHKITKRGQNVTFRCDPISEHNRLYWYRQTLGQGPEFLTYFQNEAQLEKSRLLSDRFSAERPKGSFSTLEIQRTEQGDSAMYLCASSPTGGHGYTFGSGTRLTVV.